The 8 T cell receptor beta chains in this list originate from one sample, sequenced in a study of blood T cell repertoires in COVID-19. The data were produced by immunoSEQ multiplex PCR, yet TCRdb's version contains in-frame clones alone and is incomplete. The sample lists 310,000 or so clones; 90% to 95% were seen once. The source material was peripheral blood. All receptors derive from a woman in her thirties with COVID-19, enrolled during active disease.

J is TRBJ2-7 and V is TRBV18; 7 bases align to TRBD1. The CDR3 covers 14 residues. Trimming took 3 bases from V and 3 from J; bases not matched to a gene: 5. Germline V gene sequence: CDR1 KGHSH, CDR2 LQKENI. This CDR3 is CASSPVTGNYEQYF. CDR3 in DNA: TGTGCCAGCTCACCGGTGACAGGGAACTACGAGCAGTACTTC. Based on the CDR3 plus reference TRBV18 and TRBJ2-7, the full variable domain is NAGVMQNPRHLVRRRGQEARLRCSPMKGHSHVYWYRQLPEEGLKFMVYLQKENIIDESGMPKERFSAEFPKEGPSILRIQQVVRGDSAAYFCASSPVTGNYEQYFGPGTRLTVT.

In its sample, this clone was seen once. The rearrangement uses TRBV6-1 and TRBJ2-2; 12 nucleotides agree with TRBD2. This CDR3 spans 15 amino acids. J was trimmed by 6 bases and V by 3 bases; bases with no gene match: 2. Germline V gives CDR1 MNHNS, CDR2 SASEGT. The CDR3 loop reads CASSEGLAGAGELFF. The DNA for the CDR3 is TGTGCCAGCAGTGAGGGACTAGCGGGCGCCGGGGAGCTGTTTTTT.

This chain connects TRBV10-1 to TRBJ1-2, with a tentative D call TRBD1 (6 bases). The CDR3 totals 15 residues. Germline-derived CDR1 and CDR2 are WNHNN and SYGVQD (reference sequence). Trimming took 6 bases from V and 2 from J, leaving 16 bases between them. CDR3 sequence (DNA): TGCGCCAGCAGCCGGGACATCCCGCCCAACTATGGCTACACCTTC. Translated: CASSRDIPPNYGYTF.

The rearrangement uses TRBV7-2 and TRBJ1-2; D is possibly TRBD1 (6 bases). This CDR3 spans 16 amino acids. Between the trimmed V and J ends, which lost 1 base and 6 bases, there was a span of 18 bases. Germline V gives CDR1 SGHTA, CDR2 FQGNSA. DNA for the CDR3: TGTGCCAGCAGCTTAGTGCTGTCAGGGGTTACCGATGGCTACACCTTC. This encodes CASSLVLSGVTDGYTF.

The rearrangement joins TRBV11-2 to TRBJ2-4; 7 bases are a match to TRBD2. The CDR3 extends over 16 amino acids. The V gene end was trimmed by 1 base and the J gene end by 0 bases; junction bases not matched to a gene: 3. Germline V gene lookup returns CDR1 SGHAT and CDR2 FQNNGV. The CDR3 sequence: CASSLGGGLAKNIQYF. The CDR3 DNA follows: TGTGCCAGCAGCTTAGGGGGGGGACTAGCCAAAAACATTCAGTACTTC.

The V and J genes are TRBV7-9 and TRBJ2-6; TRBD1 agrees at 8 bases. The germline CDR1 and CDR2 sequences are SEHNR and FQNEAQ (reference sequence). The CDR3 runs to 19 residues. After removal of 1 base from V and 0 bases from J, the junction contained 8 bases not matched to a gene. Here the CDR3 DNA reads TGTGCCAGCAGCTTAGATTACCCGGGACAGGACTCTGGGGCCAACGTCCTGACTTTC. This gives the protein CASSLDYPGQDSGANVLTF.

The J gene is TRBJ1-2, the V gene TRBV10-3; 9 positions match TRBD1. The germline V gene has CDR1 ENHRY and CDR2 SYGVKD. Trimming removed 7 bases from V and 3 bases from J; junction bases left unmatched: 6. CDR3 size: 14 residues. This CDR3 reads CAITGRDRDYGYTF. The CDR3 DNA is TGTGCCATCACCGGCCGGGACAGGGACTATGGCTACACCTTC.

J is TRBJ2-1 and V is TRBV2; TRBD2 aligns across 9 bases. There are 14 residues in the CDR3. CDR1 is SNHLY and CDR2 is FYNNEI in the germline V gene. V shed 10 bases and J 13 bases; nucleotides not matched to a gene: 17. CDR3 sequence (DNA): TGTGCCACAAACCCGGCGGGAGGGCCGGGTTTTCAGTTCTTC. Translation: CATNPAGGPGFQFF.